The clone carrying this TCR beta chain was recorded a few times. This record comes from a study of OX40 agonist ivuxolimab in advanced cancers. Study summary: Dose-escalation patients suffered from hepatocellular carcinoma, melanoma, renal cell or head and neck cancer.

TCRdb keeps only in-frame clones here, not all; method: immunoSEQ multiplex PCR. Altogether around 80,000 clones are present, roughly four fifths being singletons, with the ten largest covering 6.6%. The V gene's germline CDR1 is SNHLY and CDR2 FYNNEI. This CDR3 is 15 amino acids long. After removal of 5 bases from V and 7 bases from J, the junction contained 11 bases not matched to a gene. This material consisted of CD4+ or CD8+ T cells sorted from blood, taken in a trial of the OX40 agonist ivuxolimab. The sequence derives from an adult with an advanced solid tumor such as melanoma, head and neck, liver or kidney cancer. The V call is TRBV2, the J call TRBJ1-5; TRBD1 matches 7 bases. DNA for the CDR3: TGTGCCAGCAGTTCCCCTTCGACAGGGAAACAGCCCCAGCATTTT. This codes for CASSSPSTGKQPQHF.